What follows describes a single TCR beta chain. What antigen it recognizes has not been identified. Per-base qualities were not stored, and no clone one base away is much larger. The CDR3 measures 16 amino acids from cysteine to phenylalanine. This entry keeps only the CDR3 DNA: 48 bases, framed from base 1. CDR1 and CDR2 are drawn from the germline V gene: SGHTA, FQGNSA. The junction shows trimming of 5 bases on V and 0 bases on J, plus 14 bases between the germline ends. The data originate from a study of blood T cell repertoires in COVID-19 (dated by TCRdb to between 2020 and 2021). Broadly, across the study: Collaborator samples came from the United States, Italy and Spain and covered acute and convalescent phases of COVID-19. The prospective study material was composed of cDNA or gDNA derived from T cells, B-cell-depleted T cells, or PBMCs. Deeply sampled blood TCRbeta repertoires from subjects exposed to, actively infected with, or recovered from COVID-19 were included in the dataset. The repertoires were released in a freely available public database meant as a resource for research on the immune response to SARS-CoV-2. Samples came from the ongoing ImmuneRACE study (first 160 participants) plus 1,254 subjects from 6 global collaborators. The sample metadata nearly always contained a de-identified subject ID, COVID-19 status, age in years and sex. Where HLA class I and class II types were available, the types were taken from metadata supplied by the sample provider, not from assay-based typing. Points the paper makes about the study in general: The quantity of clinical and demographic metadata differed by source and by participant and was supplied without curation.

Participants in the prospective study were enrolled through a virtual design, were aged about 18 to 90 years, and lived in about two dozen United States geographic areas. Cohort assignment in the prospective study relied on participant-reported clinical history from a screening survey and a study questionnaire. In the prospective study, mobile phlebotomists collected whole blood, serum and a nasopharyngeal or oropharyngeal swab from each participant. Over an approximately 2-month period, participants in the prospective study had the option of providing additional blood draws and questionnaires. Before DNA extraction, prospective study blood samples were shipped either frozen or at room temperature. TCRbeta CDR3 regions were amplified from genomic DNA using the immunoSEQ Assay, a bias-controlled multiplex PCR. Regarding the original processing steps: The number of nucleated cells in each sample was estimated by amplification of reference gene primers within the assay. To quantify the absolute abundance of each unique TCRbeta CDR3 rearrangement, sequence reads were collapsed and filtered. For each sample, productive Simpson clonality was calculated as the square root of Simpson's diversity index over productive rearrangements. The immuneACCESS repertoire file appears here via TCRdb, limited to in-frame rearrangements. These files lack a portion of the clones; in checked studies, under half of the deficit traces to unresolved V genes, and the cause of the others is not known. The DNA gave D and trimming, while V, J and clone size come from that table. Here the sample has approximately 200,000 clones; 87% occur a single time. Around 10% of the sample is in the top ten clones.

The receptor comes from a man younger than 35 with acute COVID-19. Sequenced: PBMCs or T cells enriched from blood (not recorded which). The rearranged segments are TRBV7-2 and TRBJ2-1; no D gene can be assigned with confidence. The nucleotide sequence reads as follows: TGTGCCAGCAGCCTGAGGTGGGTTAGCTCCTACAATGAGCAGTTCTTC. This is translated as CASSLRWVSSYNEQFF.